This T cell receptor beta chain was observed in a study of control samples from healthy donors and cancer patients. This CDR3 comprises 17 residues. Trimming removed 0 bases from V and 0 bases from J, with 9 bases in between. Germline loops: CDR1 SNHLY, CDR2 FYNNEI. Here immunoSEQ multiplex PCR was the method, and the copy in TCRdb shows in-frame clones only, minus some. The repertoire holds more than 110,000 clones, with 80% to 95% as singletons. Sequencing used blood. This receptor was identified in a man aged 25 to 40 in good health. This chain links TRBV2 with TRBJ2-6; D unclear. The CDR3 DNA reads as TGTGCCAGCAGTGAAGCGGTGGGCACCTCTGGGGCCAACGTCCTGACTTTC. The encoded protein is CASSEAVGTSGANVLTF.